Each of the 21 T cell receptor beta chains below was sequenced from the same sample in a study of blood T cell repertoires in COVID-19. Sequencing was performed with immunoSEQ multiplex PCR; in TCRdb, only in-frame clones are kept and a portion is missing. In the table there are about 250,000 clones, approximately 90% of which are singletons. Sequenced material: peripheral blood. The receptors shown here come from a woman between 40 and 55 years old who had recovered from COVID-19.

CDR3 in DNA: TGTGCCACCTTTACCAGGGGATCGAACACTGAAGCTTTCTTT. Translated, it gives CATFTRGSNTEAFF. The rearrangement links TRBV19 to TRBJ1-1; possibly TRBD1 for D (6 bases). CDR1 and CDR2 (germline): LNHDA, SQIVND (reference sequence). CDR3 length equals 14 residues. V was shortened by 10 bases and J by 1 base, with 16 bases between the two germline ends.

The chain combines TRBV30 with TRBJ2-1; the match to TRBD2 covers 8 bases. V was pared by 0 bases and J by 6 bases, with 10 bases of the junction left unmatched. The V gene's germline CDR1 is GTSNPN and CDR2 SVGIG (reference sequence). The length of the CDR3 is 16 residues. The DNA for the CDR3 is TGTGCCTGGAGTGTACGCAATACTGGACTAGCCAATGAGCAGTTCTTC. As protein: CAWSVRNTGLANEQFF.

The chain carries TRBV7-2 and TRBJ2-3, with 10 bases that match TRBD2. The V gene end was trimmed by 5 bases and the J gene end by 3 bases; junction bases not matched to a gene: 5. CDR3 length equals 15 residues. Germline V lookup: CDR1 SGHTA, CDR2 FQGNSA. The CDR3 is CASSQLAGSTDTQYF. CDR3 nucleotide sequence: TGTGCCAGCAGCCAACTAGCGGGAAGTACAGATACGCAGTATTTT.

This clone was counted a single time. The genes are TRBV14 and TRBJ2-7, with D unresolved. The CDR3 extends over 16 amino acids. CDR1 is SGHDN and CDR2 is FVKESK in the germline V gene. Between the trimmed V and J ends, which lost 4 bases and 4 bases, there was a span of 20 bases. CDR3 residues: CASSPRSGVGPYEQYF. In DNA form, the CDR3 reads TGTGCCAGCAGCCCCCGATCAGGCGTCGGTCCGTACGAGCAGTACTTC.

CDR3 region: CASSLGASTDTQYF. The DNA for the CDR3 is TGCGCCAGCAGCTTGGGAGCTAGCACAGATACGCAGTATTTT. The chain links TRBV5-1 to TRBJ2-3; D call uncertain. Trimming took 0 bases from V and 0 from J, leaving 5 bases between them. The CDR3 runs to 14 residues. Per the germline V gene, CDR1 is SGHRS and CDR2 is YFSETQ.

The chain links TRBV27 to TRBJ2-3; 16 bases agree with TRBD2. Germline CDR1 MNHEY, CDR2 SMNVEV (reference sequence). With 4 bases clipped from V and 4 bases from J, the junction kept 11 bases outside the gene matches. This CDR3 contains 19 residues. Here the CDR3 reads CASSSPRGLAGGLSDTQYF. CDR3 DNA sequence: TGTGCCAGCAGTTCGCCCCGGGGACTAGCGGGGGGGCTATCAGATACGCAGTATTTT.

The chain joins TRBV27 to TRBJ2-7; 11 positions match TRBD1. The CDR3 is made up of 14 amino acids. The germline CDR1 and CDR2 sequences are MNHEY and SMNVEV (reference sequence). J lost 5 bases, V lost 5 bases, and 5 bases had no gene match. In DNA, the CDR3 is TGTGCCAGCAGTCTCCGGACAGGGGGCAACGAGCAGTACTTC. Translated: CASSLRTGGNEQYF.

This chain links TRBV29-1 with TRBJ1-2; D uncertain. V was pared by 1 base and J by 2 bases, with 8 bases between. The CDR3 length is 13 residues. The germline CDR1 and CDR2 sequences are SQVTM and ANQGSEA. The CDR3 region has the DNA TGCAGCGTTGAAGGGGCGGGGAACTATGGCTACACCTTC. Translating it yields CSVEGAGNYGYTF.

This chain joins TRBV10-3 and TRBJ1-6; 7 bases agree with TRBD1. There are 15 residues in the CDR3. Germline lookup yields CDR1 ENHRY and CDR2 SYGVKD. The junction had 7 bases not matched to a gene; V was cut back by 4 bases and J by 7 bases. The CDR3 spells CAISGPEGANSPLHF. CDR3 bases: TGTGCCATCAGTGGCCCGGAGGGGGCGAATTCACCCCTCCACTTT.

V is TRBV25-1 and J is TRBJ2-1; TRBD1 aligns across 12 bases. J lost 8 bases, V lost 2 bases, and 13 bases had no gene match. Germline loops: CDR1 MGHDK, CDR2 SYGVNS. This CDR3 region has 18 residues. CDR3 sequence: CASSENWSFGTGGYEQFF. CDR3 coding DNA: TGTGCCAGCAGTGAAAATTGGAGTTTCGGGACAGGGGGCTATGAGCAGTTCTTC.

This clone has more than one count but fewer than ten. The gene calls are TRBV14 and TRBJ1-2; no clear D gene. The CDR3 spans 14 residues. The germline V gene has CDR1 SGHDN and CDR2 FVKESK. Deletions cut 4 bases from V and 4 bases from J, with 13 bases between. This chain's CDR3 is CASSPIAGSYGYTF. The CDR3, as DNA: TGTGCCAGCAGCCCCATTGCCGGGAGCTATGGCTACACCTTC.

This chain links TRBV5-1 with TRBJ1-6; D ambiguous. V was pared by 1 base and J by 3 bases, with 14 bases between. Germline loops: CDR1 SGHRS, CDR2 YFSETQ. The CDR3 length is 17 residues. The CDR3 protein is CASSLSQAGNYNSPLHF. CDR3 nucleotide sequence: TGCGCCAGCAGCTTGTCTCAGGCAGGAAACTATAATTCACCCCTCCACTTT.

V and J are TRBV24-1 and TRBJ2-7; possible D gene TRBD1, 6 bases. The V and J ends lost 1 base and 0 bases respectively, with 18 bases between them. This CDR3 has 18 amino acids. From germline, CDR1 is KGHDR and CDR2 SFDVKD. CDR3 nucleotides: TGTGCCACCAGTGATTTCTCGTGGGAGTGCAGGGGCTCCTACGAGCAGTACTTC. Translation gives CATSDFSWECRGSYEQYF.

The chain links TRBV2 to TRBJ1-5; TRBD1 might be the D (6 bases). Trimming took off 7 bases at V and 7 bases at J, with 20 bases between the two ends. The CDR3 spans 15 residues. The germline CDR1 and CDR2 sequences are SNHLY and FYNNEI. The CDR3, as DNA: TGTGCCAGCAACGTACAGGGAATGGCAAGCCAGCCCCAGCATTTT. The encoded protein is CASNVQGMASQPQHF.

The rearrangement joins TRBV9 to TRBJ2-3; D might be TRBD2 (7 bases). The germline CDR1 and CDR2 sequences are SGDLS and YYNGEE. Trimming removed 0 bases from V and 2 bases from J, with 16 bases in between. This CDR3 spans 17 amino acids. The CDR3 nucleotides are TGTGCCAGCAGCGTAGAGGGAGGGGGGACTCCCACAGATACGCAGTATTTT. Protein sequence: CASSVEGGGTPTDTQYF.

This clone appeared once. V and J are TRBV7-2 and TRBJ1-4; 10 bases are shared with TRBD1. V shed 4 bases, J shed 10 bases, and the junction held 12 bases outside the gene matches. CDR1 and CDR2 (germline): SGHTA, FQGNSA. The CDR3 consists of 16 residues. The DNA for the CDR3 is TGTGCCAGCAGCTACTCTCAACCGGGACAGGGGCCAAAACTGTTTTTT. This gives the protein CASSYSQPGQGPKLFF.

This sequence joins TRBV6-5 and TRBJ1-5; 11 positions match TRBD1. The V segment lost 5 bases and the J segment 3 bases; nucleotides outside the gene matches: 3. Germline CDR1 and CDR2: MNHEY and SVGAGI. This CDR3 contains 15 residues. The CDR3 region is CASSPDRGLNQPQHF. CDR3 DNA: TGTGCCAGCAGTCCGGACAGGGGGCTCAATCAGCCCCAGCATTTT.

The CDR3 coding sequence is TGTGCCAGCTCACCGGACAGCCTAGGAAACACCATATATTTT. Translation: CASSPDSLGNTIYF. This chain uses TRBV18 with TRBJ1-3; D possibly corresponds to TRBD1 (6 bases). The ends were cut back, 3 bases at V and 4 bases at J, with 10 bases in the middle. Germline CDR1 reads KGHSH; CDR2 reads LQKENI. The CDR3 runs to 14 residues.

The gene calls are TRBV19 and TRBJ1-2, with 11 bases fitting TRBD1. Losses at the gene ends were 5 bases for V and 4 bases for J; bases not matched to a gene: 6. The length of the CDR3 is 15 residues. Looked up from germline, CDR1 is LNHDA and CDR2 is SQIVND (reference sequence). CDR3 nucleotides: TGTGCCAGTAGTGTGGCTGGGACAGGGGGCTATGGCTACACCTTC. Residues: CASSVAGTGGYGYTF.

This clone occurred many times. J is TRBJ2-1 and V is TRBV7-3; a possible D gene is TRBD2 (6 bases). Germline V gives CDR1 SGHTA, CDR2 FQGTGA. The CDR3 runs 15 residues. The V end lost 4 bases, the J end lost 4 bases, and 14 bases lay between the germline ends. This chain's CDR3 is CASSSARGLYNEQFF. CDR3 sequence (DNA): TGTGCCAGCAGCTCCGCCCGGGGGTTGTACAATGAGCAGTTCTTC. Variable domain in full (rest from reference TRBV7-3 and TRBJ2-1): GAGVSQTPSNKVTEKGKYVELRCDPISGHTALYWYRQSLGQGPEFLIYFQGTGAADDSGLPNDRFFAVRPEGSVSTLKIQRTERGDSAVYLCASSSARGLYNEQFFGPGTRLTVL.

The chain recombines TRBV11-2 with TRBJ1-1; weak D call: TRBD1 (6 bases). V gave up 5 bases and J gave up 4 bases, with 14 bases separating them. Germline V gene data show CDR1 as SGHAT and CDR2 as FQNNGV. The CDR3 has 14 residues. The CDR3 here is CASSPQGRITEAFF. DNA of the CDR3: TGTGCCAGCAGCCCTCAGGGGCGCATCACTGAAGCTTTCTTT.